This TCR beta chain was found in a study of response to subunit inactivated influenza vaccine. This clonotype has more than one count but fewer than ten. Antigen specificity is unknown. V was cut by 2 bases and J by 12 bases, with 22 bases left in between. CDR1 and CDR2 from the germline V gene are MNHEY and SVGAGI. The CDR3 contains 15 residues. Study findings and constraints: Authors suggested each seasonal influenza vaccination recruits few new T cells.

TCRdb redid the calling of the RT-PCR reads with MiXCR, one entry per CDR3 protein. Of more than 250,000 distinct CDR3 sequences detected, 20% to 25% appear once; the ten largest clones hold more than 8.5%. The source is a man between 50 and 75 years old who received an inactivated influenza vaccine. The starting material was PBMCs from blood, obtained less than 22 months after vaccination. The chain combines TRBV6-5 with TRBJ1-1; a weak D match, TRBD1 (6 bases). Here the CDR3 reads CASSYTLQGQGETFF. The CDR3 DNA reads TGTGCCAGCAGTTACACCTTACAGGGCCAAGGGGAGACTTTCTTT.